The rows below give T cell receptor beta chains drawn from one sample of a study of blood T cell repertoires in COVID-19. Using immunoSEQ multiplex PCR, the repertoire was profiled, and TCRdb retains in-frame clones only, with some absent. In the table there are tens of thousands of clones, roughly 83% of which are singletons. The specimen was peripheral blood. Receptors originate from a man aged 45-65 years with active COVID-19. Each CDR3 is given with its conserved first and last residue. The D gene is left open where the match is weak. Where a row states a size, it is once, few, many or the class of an expanded clone; other rows omit it.

j_gene,v_gene,d_gene,abundance,CDR3aa,CDR3nt
TRBJ2-2,TRBV29-1,TRBD2,.,CSVGTSTGGELFF,TGCAGCGTAGGGACTAGTACTGGCGGGGAGCTGTTTTTT
TRBJ2-1,TRBV15,TRBD2,.,CATTRTSLYNEQFF,TGTGCCACCACTAGGACTAGCCTATACAATGAGCAGTTCTTC
TRBJ1-5,TRBV27,TRBD1,.,CASRLGQGQYGNQPQHF,TGTGCCAGCAGGTTAGGACAGGGGCAATATGGCAATCAGCCCCAGCATTTT
TRBJ2-1,TRBV4-3,TRBD2,.,CASSQRSAGGSYNEQFF,TGCGCCAGCAGCCAAAGATCAGCGGGGGGGAGCTACAATGAGCAGTTCTTC
TRBJ2-5,TRBV9,.,.,CASSVGDYETQYF,TGTGCCAGCAGCGTCGGGGATTATGAGACCCAGTACTTC
TRBJ2-3,TRBV5-1,TRBD1,.,CASSSRDRSTDTQYF,TGCGCCAGCAGCTCACGGGACAGGAGCACAGATACGCAGTATTTT
TRBJ2-7,TRBV6-4,.,.,CASSEVWPPYEQYF,TGTGCCAGCAGTGAGGTCTGGCCTCCCTACGAGCAGTACTTC
TRBJ1-4,TRBV7-9,.,medium-sized,CASSSRQGHSGEKLFF,TGTGCCAGCAGCTCCCGGCAAGGTCATTCGGGGGAAAAACTGTTTTTT
TRBJ2-7,TRBV5-5,.,.,CASSLEPYEQYF,TGTGCCAGCAGCTTGGAGCCCTACGAGCAGTACTTC
TRBJ1-6,TRBV27,TRBD1,.,CASSSEGARGQESSYNSPLHF,TGTGCCAGCAGTTCCGAAGGGGCCAGGGGGCAGGAAAGCTCCTATAATTCACCCCTCCACTTT
TRBJ2-7,TRBV12-3/TRBV12-4,.,few,CASSRDYEQYF,TGTGCCAGCAGCCGGGATTACGAGCAGTACTTC
TRBJ1-6,TRBV6-2/TRBV6-3,TRBD1,.,CASSYGQGVYNSPLHF,TGTGCCAGCAGTTACGGACAGGGCGTCTATAATTCACCCCTCCACTTT
TRBJ1-1,TRBV4-3,.,.,CASSPYNRFSPEAFF,TGCGCCAGCAGCCCATACAACAGGTTTTCCCCTGAAGCTTTCTTT
TRBJ2-1,TRBV12-3/TRBV12-4,.,.,CASSLRPGRQFF,TGTGCCAGCAGTCTCCGACCTGGGCGGCAGTTCTTC
TRBJ2-2,TRBV7-8,.,.,CASSLAQYTGELFF,TGTGCCAGCAGCTTAGCGCAGTACACCGGGGAGCTGTTTTTT
TRBJ1-1,TRBV6-5,TRBD1,.,CASIPPGQRLFKAFF,TGTGCCAGCATCCCCCCGGGACAGCGGCTCTTTAAAGCTTTCTTT
TRBJ2-5,TRBV6-2/TRBV6-3,.,few,CASSYRPGGQETQYF,TGTGCCAGCAGTTACAGGCCAGGGGGGCAAGAGACCCAGTACTTC
TRBJ1-1,TRBV19,.,.,CASSPQSRNTEAFF,TGTGCCAGTAGTCCACAGTCACGAAACACTGAAGCTTTCTTT
TRBJ1-3,TRBV6-6,.,.,CASKTKDSGNTIYF,TGTGCCAGCAAGACAAAAGACTCTGGAAACACCATATATTTT
TRBJ2-3,TRBV9,TRBD2,.,CASSVAQGLAGWDTQYF,TGTGCCAGCAGCGTAGCTCAGGGGCTAGCGGGGTGGGATACGCAGTATTTT
TRBJ1-5,TRBV2,.,.,CASSRTDWNQPQHF,TGTGCCAGCAGTCGGACAGATTGGAATCAGCCCCAGCATTTT
TRBJ2-5,TRBV19,TRBD1,.,CASQSGTGNEETQYF,TGTGCCAGCCAATCGGGGACAGGGAACGAAGAGACCCAGTACTTC
TRBJ2-7,TRBV27,TRBD1,.,CASSRLGTAYEQYF,TGTGCCAGCAGTCGGTTGGGGACAGCCTACGAGCAGTACTTC
TRBJ2-1,TRBV28,TRBD2,.,CASSSGLADSSYNEQFF,TGTGCCAGCAGTTCGGGACTAGCGGATTCTTCCTACAATGAGCAGTTCTTC
TRBJ2-7,TRBV9,TRBD1,medium-sized,CASSVVDRGHVQYF,TGTGCCAGCAGCGTAGTGGACAGGGGGCATGTGCAGTACTTC
TRBJ1-5,TRBV28,TRBD1,.,CASLTGGNQPQHF,TGTGCCAGCCTGACAGGGGGCAATCAGCCCCAGCATTTT
TRBJ1-5,TRBV6-5,.,.,CASSPMGGGNQPQHF,TGTGCCAGCAGTCCCATGGGGGGGGGCAATCAGCCCCAGCATTTT
TRBJ1-5,TRBV4-2,.,.,CASSLETGSNQPQHF,TGTGCCAGCAGCCTGGAGACAGGTAGCAATCAGCCCCAGCATTTT
TRBJ1-5,TRBV2,.,.,CASSEALPVFGQPQHF,TGTGCCAGCAGTGAAGCGCTTCCGGTTTTCGGTCAGCCCCAGCATTTT
TRBJ2-6,TRBV28,.,.,CASSPVSGANVLTF,TGTGCCAGCAGCCCCGTATCTGGGGCCAACGTCCTGACTTTC
TRBJ2-1,TRBV7-2,.,.,CASSRSNEQFF,TGTGCCAGCAGCCGTTCCAATGAGCAGTTCTTC
TRBJ2-3,TRBV14,.,.,CASSYTDTQYF,TGTGCCAGCAGCTACACAGATACGCAGTATTTT
TRBJ2-7,TRBV4-1,TRBD1,.,CASSQRPRQGYEQYF,TGCGCCAGCAGCCAAAGACCCAGACAGGGCTACGAGCAGTACTTC
TRBJ2-2,TRBV19,TRBD1,.,CAIRGPVTGELFF,TGTGCCATCAGGGGGCCGGTCACCGGGGAGCTGTTTTTT
TRBJ1-5,TRBV19,.,.,CASTRQFYSNQPQHF,TGTGCCAGCACCAGGCAGTTTTATAGCAATCAGCCCCAGCATTTT
TRBJ2-2,TRBV5-1,TRBD2,.,CASSPFLSGGVTGELFF,TGCGCCAGCAGCCCCTTTCTCAGCGGGGGGGTGACCGGGGAGCTGTTTTTT
TRBJ1-1,TRBV6-5,TRBD1,.,CASSLGTGFSEAFF,TGTGCCAGCAGCCTCGGGACAGGGTTCTCTGAAGCTTTCTTT
TRBJ2-5,TRBV20-1,.,.,CSASPLQETQYF,TGCAGTGCTAGTCCGTTACAAGAGACCCAGTACTTC
TRBJ1-3,TRBV10-1,.,few,CASSESLTEASGNTIYF,TGCGCCAGCAGTGAGTCGTTAACTGAAGCCTCTGGAAACACCATATATTTT
TRBJ1-6,TRBV2,TRBD1,.,CASVSGGAGLYNSPLHF,TGTGCCAGCGTCTCAGGGGGCGCTGGTTTATATAATTCACCCCTCCACTTT
TRBJ1-3,TRBV19,.,.,CASTLRNALSGNTIYF,TGTGCCAGTACTCTGCGGAACGCGCTCTCTGGAAACACCATATATTTT
TRBJ2-7,TRBV12-5,TRBD2,once,CASGLGTSGGYEQYF,TGTGCTAGTGGTTTGGGGACTAGCGGGGGTTACGAGCAGTACTTC
TRBJ2-2,TRBV5-1,TRBD1,once,CASSFQGVGELFF,TGCGCCAGCAGCTTCCAGGGGGTCGGGGAGCTGTTTTTT
TRBJ2-3,TRBV9,.,.,CASSVWAASTDTQYF,TGTGCCAGCAGCGTATGGGCAGCTAGCACAGATACGCAGTATTTT
TRBJ1-2,TRBV5-8,.,.,CASSLRRENYGYTF,TGTGCCAGCAGCTTAAGGAGGGAGAACTATGGCTACACCTTC
TRBJ2-5,TRBV7-9,.,.,CASSLTVIQETQYF,TGTGCCAGCAGCTTGACAGTGATACAAGAGACCCAGTACTTC
TRBJ2-2,TRBV3-1/TRBV3-2,.,.,CASSYGGNTGELFF,TGTGCCAGCAGTTACGGTGGGAACACCGGGGAGCTGTTTTTT
TRBJ2-5,TRBV5-1,.,.,CASSLRGTQETQYF,TGCGCCAGCAGCTTGAGGGGGACCCAAGAGACCCAGTACTTC
TRBJ1-2,TRBV18,TRBD1,.,CASSPGQARDYGYTF,TGTGCCAGCTCACCGGGACAGGCACGCGACTATGGCTACACCTTC
TRBJ1-5,TRBV7-9,.,once,CASSWGGAEQPQHF,TGTGCCAGCAGCTGGGGAGGAGCGGAACAGCCCCAGCATTTT
TRBJ1-2,TRBV6-5,.,.,CAILDTNYGYTF,TGTGCCATCTTGGACACGAACTATGGCTACACCTTC
TRBJ2-2,TRBV13,TRBD1,.,CASSFRDRYTGELFF,TGTGCCAGCAGCTTTAGGGACAGATACACCGGGGAGCTGTTTTTT
TRBJ2-7,TRBV7-8,.,.,CASSLGGGQGSGYEQYF,TGTGCCAGCAGCTTAGGGGGAGGGCAGGGGAGTGGCTACGAGCAGTACTTC
TRBJ2-3,TRBV10-1,TRBD2,.,CASSGSAGGTDTQYF,TGCGCCAGCAGTGGCAGCGCGGGGGGCACAGATACGCAGTATTTT
TRBJ2-4,TRBV18,TRBD2,.,CASSLVAGGSDIQYF,TGTGCCAGCTCACTGGTAGCGGGGGGTTCTGACATTCAGTACTTC